One T cell receptor beta chain is described in this entry. Its target is unknown. V gave up 3 bases and J gave up 0 bases, with 12 bases separating them. Germline V gene lookup returns CDR1 LNHDA and CDR2 SQIVND (reference sequence). The CDR3 has 16 amino acids. The record originates from a study of somatic mutations in cytotoxic T cells in rheumatoid arthritis. As for the study in general: Immediately following diagnosis and ahead of any treatment, patient blood (approximately 28 ml EDTA) was drawn. The authors flow-sorted some V beta antibody-stained T-cell populations at nearly 100% purity, including V beta1+ cells that they sequenced for TCRB. The study, taken as a whole, reports: Nothing was done to adjust for multiple comparisons when TRBV07 showed up slightly less in rheumatoid arthritis patients. Significant differences in CD8+ T-cell clonality were not found between rheumatoid arthritis patients and healthy controls (age-matched).

The repertoire was sequenced with immunoSEQ multiplex PCR; TCRdb's copy has only in-frame clones and lacks some. This sample yields about 5,600 clones, of which around 80% are seen a single time; about 5% belongs to the top ten. The receptor's source is an adult with rheumatoid arthritis. Sample: CD8+ T cells sorted from blood. The chain combines TRBV19 with TRBJ1-3, with TRBD1 as a possible D gene (5 bases). This CDR3 reads CASSIYQGSSGNTIYF. The CDR3 DNA is TGTGCCAGTAGTATCTATCAGGGAAGCTCTGGAAACACCATATATTTT.